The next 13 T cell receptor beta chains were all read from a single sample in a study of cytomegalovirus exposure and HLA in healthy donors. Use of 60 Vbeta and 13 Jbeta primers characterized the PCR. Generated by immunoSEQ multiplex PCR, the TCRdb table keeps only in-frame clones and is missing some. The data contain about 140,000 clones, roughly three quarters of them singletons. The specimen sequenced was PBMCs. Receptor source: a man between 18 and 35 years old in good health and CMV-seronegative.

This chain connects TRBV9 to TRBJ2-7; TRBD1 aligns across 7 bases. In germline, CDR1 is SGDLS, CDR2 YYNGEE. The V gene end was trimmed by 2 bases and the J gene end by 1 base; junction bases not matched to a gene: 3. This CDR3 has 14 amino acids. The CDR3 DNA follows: TGTGCCAGCAGCGTCTCGGACAGGTCCTACGAGCAGTACTTC. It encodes CASSVSDRSYEQYF.

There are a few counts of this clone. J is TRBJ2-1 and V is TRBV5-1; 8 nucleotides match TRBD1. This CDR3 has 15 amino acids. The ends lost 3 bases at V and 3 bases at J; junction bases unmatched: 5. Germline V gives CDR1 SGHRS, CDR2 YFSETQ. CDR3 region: CASSSGTGNYNEQFF. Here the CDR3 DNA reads TGCGCCAGCAGCTCCGGGACAGGCAACTACAATGAGCAGTTCTTC.

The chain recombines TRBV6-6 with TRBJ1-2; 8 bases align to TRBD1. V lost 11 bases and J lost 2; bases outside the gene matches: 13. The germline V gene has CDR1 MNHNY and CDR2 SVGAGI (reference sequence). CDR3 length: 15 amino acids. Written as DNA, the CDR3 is TGTGCCTGCACCTTTGGGACAGGATTGAACTATGGCTACACCTTC. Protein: CACTFGTGLNYGYTF.

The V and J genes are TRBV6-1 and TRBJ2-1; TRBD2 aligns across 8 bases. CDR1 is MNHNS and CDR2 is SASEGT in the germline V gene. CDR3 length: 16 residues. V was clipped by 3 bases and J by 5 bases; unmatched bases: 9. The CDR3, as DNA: TGTGCCAGCAGTGAGAAGTTTGCGGGGGGCAACAATGAGCAGTTCTTC. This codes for CASSEKFAGGNNEQFF.

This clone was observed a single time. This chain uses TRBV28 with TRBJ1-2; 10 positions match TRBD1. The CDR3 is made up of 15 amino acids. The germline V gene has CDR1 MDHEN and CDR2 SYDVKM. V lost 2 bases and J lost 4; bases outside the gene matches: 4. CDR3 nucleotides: TGTGCCAGCAGTTTAACCCGGACAGGGGGCTATGGCTACACCTTC. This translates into CASSLTRTGGYGYTF.

In DNA, the CDR3 is TGTGCCAGTAGTATGGTACTAGCGGGAGACACAGATACGCAGTATTTT. It encodes CASSMVLAGDTDTQYF. The chain has TRBV19 and TRBJ2-3, with 11 nucleotides matching TRBD2. The CDR3 is made up of 16 amino acids. CDR1 LNHDA and CDR2 SQIVND come from the germline V gene (reference sequence). The trim removed 3 bases at V and 2 bases at J, leaving 4 bases unmatched.

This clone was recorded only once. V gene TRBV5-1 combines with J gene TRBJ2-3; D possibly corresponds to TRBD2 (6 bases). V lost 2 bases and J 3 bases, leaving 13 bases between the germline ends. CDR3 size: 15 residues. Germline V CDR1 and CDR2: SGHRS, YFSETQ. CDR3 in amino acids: CASSLSSAWTDTQYF. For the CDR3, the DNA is TGCGCCAGCAGCTTATCTAGCGCCTGGACAGATACGCAGTATTTT.

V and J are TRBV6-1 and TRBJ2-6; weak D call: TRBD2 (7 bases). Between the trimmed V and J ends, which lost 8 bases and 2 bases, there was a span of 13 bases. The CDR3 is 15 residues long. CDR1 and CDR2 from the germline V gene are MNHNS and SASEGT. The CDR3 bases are TGTGCCAGCGGGGCGGGGGCTACTGGGGCCAACGTCCTGACTTTC. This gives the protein CASGAGATGANVLTF.

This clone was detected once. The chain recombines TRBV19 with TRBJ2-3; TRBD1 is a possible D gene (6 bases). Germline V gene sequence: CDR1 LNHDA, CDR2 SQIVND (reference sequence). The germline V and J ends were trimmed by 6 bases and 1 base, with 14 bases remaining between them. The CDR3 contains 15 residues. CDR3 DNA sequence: TGTGCCAGTAGCCCCAAACAGGGCCGCACAGATACGCAGTATTTT. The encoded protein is CASSPKQGRTDTQYF. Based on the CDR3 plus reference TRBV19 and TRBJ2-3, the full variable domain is DGGITQSPKYLFRKEGQNVTLSCEQNLNHDAMYWYRQDPGQGLRLIYYSQIVNDFQKGDIAEGYSVSREKKESFPLTVTSAQKNPTAFYLCASSPKQGRTDTQYFGPGTRLTVL.

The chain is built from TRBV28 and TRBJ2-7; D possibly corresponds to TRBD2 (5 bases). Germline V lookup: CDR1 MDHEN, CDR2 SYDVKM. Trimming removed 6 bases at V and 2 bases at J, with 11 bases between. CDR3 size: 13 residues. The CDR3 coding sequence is TGTGCCAGCAGAGAAGCCGGGACCTACGAGCAGTACTTC. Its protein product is CASREAGTYEQYF.

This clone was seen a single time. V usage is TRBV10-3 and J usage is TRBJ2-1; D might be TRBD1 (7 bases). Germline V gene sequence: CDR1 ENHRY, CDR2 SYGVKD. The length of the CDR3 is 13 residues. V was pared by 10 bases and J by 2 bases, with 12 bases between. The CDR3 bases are TGTGCCAGCGGGACAGAGGCCTACAATGAGCAGTTCTTC. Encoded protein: CASGTEAYNEQFF.

This CDR3 reads CASSVGGGTAYEQYF. The CDR3 nucleotides are TGTGCCAGCAGCGTAGGGGGCGGGACCGCCTACGAGCAGTACTTC. The V call is TRBV9, the J call TRBJ2-7; possible D gene TRBD2, 6 bases. The germline V gene has CDR1 SGDLS and CDR2 YYNGEE. Trimming cost V 0 bases and J 2 bases, with 12 bases left between them. The CDR3 runs 15 residues. Based on the CDR3 plus reference TRBV9 and TRBJ2-7, the full variable domain is DSGVTQTPKHLITATGQRVTLRCSPRSGDLSVYWYQQSLDQGLQFLIQYYNGEERAKGNILERFSAQQFPDLHSELNLSSLELGDSALYFCASSVGGGTAYEQYFGPGTRLTVT.

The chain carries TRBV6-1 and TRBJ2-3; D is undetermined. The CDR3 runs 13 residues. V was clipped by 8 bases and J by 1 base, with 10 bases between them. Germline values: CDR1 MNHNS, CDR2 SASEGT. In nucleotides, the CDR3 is TGTGCCAGCGTAGTCGCGGGCACAGATACGCAGTATTTT. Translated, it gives CASVVAGTDTQYF.